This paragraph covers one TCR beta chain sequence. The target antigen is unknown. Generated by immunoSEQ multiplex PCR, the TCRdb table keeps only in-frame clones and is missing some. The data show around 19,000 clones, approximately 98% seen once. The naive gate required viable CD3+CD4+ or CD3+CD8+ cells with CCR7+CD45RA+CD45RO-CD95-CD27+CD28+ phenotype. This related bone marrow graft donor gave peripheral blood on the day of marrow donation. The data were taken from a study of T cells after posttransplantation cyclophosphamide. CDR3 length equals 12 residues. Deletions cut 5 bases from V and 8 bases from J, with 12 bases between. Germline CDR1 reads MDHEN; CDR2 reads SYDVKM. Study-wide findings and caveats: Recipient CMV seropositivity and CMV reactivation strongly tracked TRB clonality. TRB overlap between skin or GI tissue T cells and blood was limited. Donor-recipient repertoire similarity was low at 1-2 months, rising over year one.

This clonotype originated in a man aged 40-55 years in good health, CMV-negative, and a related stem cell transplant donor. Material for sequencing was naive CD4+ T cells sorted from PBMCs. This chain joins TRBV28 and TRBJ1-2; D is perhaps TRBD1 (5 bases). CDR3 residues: CASSPQGGGYTF. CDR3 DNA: TGTGCCAGCAGTCCTCAGGGAGGGGGCTACACCTTC.